This T cell receptor (beta chain) was identified during a study of cytomegalovirus exposure and HLA in healthy donors. The germline V and J ends were trimmed by 3 bases and 3 bases, with 3 bases remaining between them. Per germline, CDR1 WSHSY and CDR2 SAAADI. This CDR3 comprises 11 residues. With 60 Vbeta and 13 Jbeta primers, the PCR was carried out. TCRdb's copy holds only in-frame clones and misses some; the assay was immunoSEQ multiplex PCR. The table for this sample gives roughly 190,000 clones. The specimen sequenced was PBMCs. This chain connects TRBV10-2 to TRBJ2-7; D remains unclear. The receptor was derived from a woman aged 18-30 years in good health and CMV-seropositive. DNA for the CDR3: TGCGCCAGCAGTGACCTCTACGAGCAGTACTTC. Translated, it gives CASSDLYEQYF.